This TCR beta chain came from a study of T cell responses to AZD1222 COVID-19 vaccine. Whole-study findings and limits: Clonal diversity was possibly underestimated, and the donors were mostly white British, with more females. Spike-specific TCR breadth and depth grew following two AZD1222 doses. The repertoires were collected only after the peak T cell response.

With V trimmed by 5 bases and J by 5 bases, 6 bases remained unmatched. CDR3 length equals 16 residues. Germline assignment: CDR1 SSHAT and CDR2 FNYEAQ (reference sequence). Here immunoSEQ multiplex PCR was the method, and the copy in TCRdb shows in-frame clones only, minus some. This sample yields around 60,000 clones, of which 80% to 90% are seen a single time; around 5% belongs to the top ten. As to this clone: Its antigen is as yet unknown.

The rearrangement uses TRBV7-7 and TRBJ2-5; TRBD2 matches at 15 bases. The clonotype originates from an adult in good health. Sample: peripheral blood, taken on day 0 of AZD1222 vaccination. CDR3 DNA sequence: TGTGCCAGCAGCGCCGGACTAGCGGGGGGGCAGGAGACCCAGTACTTC. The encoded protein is CASSAGLAGGQETQYF.